This T cell receptor (beta chain) was sequenced during a study of CD8 T cells in ankylosing spondylitis. Quantitative 5'-RACE was performed with molecular barcodes, and it yielded the TCR beta libraries. TCRdb reanalysed the 5' RACE reads using MiXCR and keeps one entry per CDR3 protein. The data hold 750,000 to 850,000 distinct CDR3 sequences, with about 11% observed a single time. Germline CDR1 and CDR2: SGHKS and YYEKEE (reference sequence). V was clipped by 8 bases and J by 3 bases, with 21 bases between them. This CDR3 is 15 amino acids long. This clonotype was counted ten times or more. Its antigen is as yet unknown. Points from the study as a whole: Characteristic of ankylosing spondylitis blood, it appeared, was a TCR beta motif comprising roughly eight highly homologous variants. Disease-linked clones bore a CD8+ phenotype and were relatively rare in peripheral blood. In ankylosing spondylitis patients, matched synovial fluid reportedly showed significant enrichment of disease-linked clones. Past studies reported some motif variants in reactive arthritis synovial fluid and blood.

J is TRBJ2-7 and V is TRBV5-5; D is perhaps TRBD1 (5 bases). The sequenced sample was blood, either unsorted or a sorted T cell fraction (not recorded which). The sequence came from a male donor with ankylosing spondylitis. CDR3 residues: CASTTASTGYYEQYF. DNA of the CDR3: TGTGCCAGTACTACCGCCTCTACAGGTTACTACGAGCAGTACTTC.